These T cell receptor beta chains were read from a single sample in a study of Ad26.COV2.S vaccination and SARS-CoV-2 variants. Sequencing was performed with immunoSEQ multiplex PCR; in TCRdb, only in-frame clones are kept and a portion is missing. The sample carries under 550,000 clones, around nine tenths recorded once. Here the sequenced sample was peripheral blood, taken in a trial of Ad26.COV2.S vaccine versus placebo. These receptors all come from a person aged 18-65 years who received the Ad26.COV2.S COVID-19 vaccine or a placebo. Each CDR3 is given with its conserved first and last residue. Fields, in order: V gene, clone size, J gene, D gene, CDR3 DNA, CDR3 protein. The D gene is left open where the match is weak. Some rows have no size entry. The others give once, few or many, or a class for an expanded clone.

v_call: TRBV19
clone_size: NA
j_call: TRBJ2-7
d_call: NA
cdr3_nt: TGTGCCAGTAGTCTAAGGACAGCCTACGAGCAGTACTTC
cdr3_aa: CASSLRTAYEQYF

v_call: TRBV7-9
clone_size: NA
j_call: TRBJ2-5
d_call: TRBD2
cdr3_nt: TGTGCCAGCAGCTTAGACACTAGCGGGGGGCCTCAAGAGACCCAGTACTTC
cdr3_aa: CASSLDTSGGPQETQYF

v_call: TRBV7-8
clone_size: NA
j_call: TRBJ1-1
d_call: NA
cdr3_nt: TGTGCCAGCAGCCCCTCTGGGGGGGCGAACACTGAAGCTTTCTTT
cdr3_aa: CASSPSGGANTEAFF

v_call: TRBV4-3
clone_size: NA
j_call: TRBJ1-3
d_call: NA
cdr3_nt: TGCGCCAGCAGCCAAGAACCAGGGTTGGCTGGAAACACCATATATTTT
cdr3_aa: CASSQEPGLAGNTIYF

v_call: TRBV5-1
clone_size: NA
j_call: TRBJ1-2
d_call: NA
cdr3_nt: TGCGCCAGCAGCTTGGGCCCTCGGGACGGGAAGGACTTGCACTATGGCTACACCTTC
cdr3_aa: CASSLGPRDGKDLHYGYTF

v_call: TRBV5-8
clone_size: NA
j_call: TRBJ1-5
d_call: NA
cdr3_nt: TGTGCCAGCAGCTTGCGTAGGCAGCCCCAGCATTTT
cdr3_aa: CASSLRRQPQHF

v_call: TRBV6-5
clone_size: once
j_call: TRBJ1-2
d_call: NA
cdr3_nt: TGTGCCAGCAGTTACTCAGACAGGACAACCTATGGCTACACCTTC
cdr3_aa: CASSYSDRTTYGYTF

v_call: TRBV6-5
clone_size: NA
j_call: TRBJ1-2
d_call: NA
cdr3_nt: TGTGCCAGCAGTTACTCGAAGGACAGTAACTATGGCTACACCTTC
cdr3_aa: CASSYSKDSNYGYTF

v_call: TRBV5-1
clone_size: NA
j_call: TRBJ2-7
d_call: NA
cdr3_nt: TGCGCCAGCAGCCCCAGGACAATCTCCTACGAGCAGTACTTC
cdr3_aa: CASSPRTISYEQYF

v_call: TRBV5-6
clone_size: NA
j_call: TRBJ2-7
d_call: NA
cdr3_nt: TGTGCCAGCAGTCTGAGGACAGCTGCCTACGAGCAGTACTTC
cdr3_aa: CASSLRTAAYEQYF

v_call: TRBV11-2
clone_size: NA
j_call: TRBJ2-1
d_call: NA
cdr3_nt: TGTGCCAGCAGCTTAGTTTTGGATGAGCAGTTCTTC
cdr3_aa: CASSLVLDEQFF

v_call: TRBV2
clone_size: NA
j_call: TRBJ2-5
d_call: NA
cdr3_nt: TGTGCCAGCAGTGACCCTACCCGCCCAAGGGAGACCCAGTACTTC
cdr3_aa: CASSDPTRPRETQYF

v_call: TRBV19
clone_size: NA
j_call: TRBJ1-6
d_call: TRBD1
cdr3_nt: TGTGCCAGTAGTATATCCGGGACAGGGGTTTCACCCCTCCACTTT
cdr3_aa: CASSISGTGVSPLHF

v_call: TRBV21-1
clone_size: few
j_call: TRBJ2-3
d_call: NA
cdr3_nt: TGTGCCAGCAGCAACGCTTCTGGGACTAGTTTTGTGCGCACAGATACGCAGTATTTT
cdr3_aa: CASSNASGTSFVRTDTQYF

v_call: TRBV4-1
clone_size: NA
j_call: TRBJ1-3
d_call: NA
cdr3_nt: TGCGCCAGCAGCCGAGCGGTTCTCGCGGGGACTGGAAACACCATATATTTT
cdr3_aa: CASSRAVLAGTGNTIYF

v_call: TRBV5-1
clone_size: NA
j_call: TRBJ2-3
d_call: NA
cdr3_nt: TGCGCCAGCAGCTTGGTGAGGGGATACACAGATACGCAGTATTTT
cdr3_aa: CASSLVRGYTDTQYF

v_call: TRBV5-6
clone_size: NA
j_call: TRBJ1-2
d_call: TRBD1
cdr3_nt: TGTGCCAGCAGCCCGCCGGACAGGGGGAATGATGGCTACACCTTC
cdr3_aa: CASSPPDRGNDGYTF

v_call: TRBV27
clone_size: NA
j_call: TRBJ2-7
d_call: TRBD2
cdr3_nt: TGTGCCAGCAGGTCCGGGACTACTCTATACGAGCAGTACTTC
cdr3_aa: CASRSGTTLYEQYF

v_call: TRBV12-3/TRBV12-4
clone_size: NA
j_call: TRBJ2-1
d_call: NA
cdr3_nt: TGTGCCAGCAGGGGCGGTGAGCAGTTCTTC
cdr3_aa: CASRGGEQFF

v_call: TRBV3-1/TRBV3-2
clone_size: NA
j_call: TRBJ2-3
d_call: NA
cdr3_nt: TGTGCCAGCAGCCCGCAACAGCGCGATACGCAGTATTTT
cdr3_aa: CASSPQQRDTQYF